Below, 13 T cell receptor beta chains from the same sample are listed, as sequenced in a study of blood T cell repertoires in COVID-19. Clones were sequenced by immunoSEQ multiplex PCR, and TCRdb holds only the in-frame ones, with some missing. The repertoire includes roughly 250,000 clones, about 87% of them detected once, and 2.6% sits in the top ten. Sequenced: PBMCs or T cells enriched from blood (not recorded which). These receptors all come from a woman in her twenties or thirties with acute COVID-19.

The J gene is TRBJ1-3, the V gene TRBV18, with a tentative D call TRBD1 (6 bases). V was clipped by 3 bases and J by 0 bases, with 24 bases between them. The CDR3 consists of 20 residues. Looked up from germline, CDR1 is KGHSH and CDR2 is LQKENI. For the CDR3, the DNA is TGTGCCAGCTCACCGCAGACAGGTTCACGACAGGATGGCTCTGGAAACACCATATATTTT. Its translation is CASSPQTGSRQDGSGNTIYF.

The J gene is TRBJ1-3, the V gene TRBV25-1, with D perhaps TRBD1 (5 bases). The V gene lost 3 bases and the J gene lost 0 bases, with 6 bases spanning the gap. The CDR3 runs 14 residues. Germline CDR1 and CDR2: MGHDK and SYGVNS. The DNA for the CDR3 is TGTGCCAGCAGTGAGGGGGGCTCTGGAAACACCATATATTTT. This encodes CASSEGGSGNTIYF.

This rearrangement joins TRBV6-5 to TRBJ2-5; TRBD2 matches at 10 bases. CDR1 MNHEY and CDR2 SVGAGI come from the germline V gene. CDR3 length equals 16 residues. V gave up 2 bases and J gave up 9 bases; unmatched junction bases: 12. CDR3 nucleotides: TGTGCCAGCAGTTACAGGGCGACTAGCGGGCCAAGGGCCCAGTACTTC. This encodes CASSYRATSGPRAQYF.

This clone occurred once. J is TRBJ2-3 and V is TRBV5-1; a possible D gene is TRBD2 (6 bases). The germline gives CDR1 SGHRS, CDR2 YFSETQ. The CDR3 contains 15 residues. Trimming shortened V by 6 bases and J by 2 bases, and 16 bases separated the two germline ends. CDR3 protein: CASTPETGDTDTQYF. DNA of the CDR3: TGCGCCAGCACCCCTGAGACGGGGGACACAGATACGCAGTATTTT.

The rearrangement joins TRBV7-8 to TRBJ1-2; the D gene is possibly TRBD1 (5 bases). The CDR3 has 13 residues. Trimming shortened V by 1 base and J by 8 bases, and 11 bases separated the two germline ends. Germline loops: CDR1 SGHVS, CDR2 FQNEAQ. CDR3 nucleotides: TGTGCCAGCAGCTTAGTAGGGGCGGAAGGCTACACCTTC. Translated: CASSLVGAEGYTF.

The chain joins TRBV11-2 to TRBJ2-7, with 11 bases aligning to TRBD2. V trimming: 6 bases; J trimming: 3 bases; junction bases outside the gene matches: 7. CDR3 length: 15 residues. The germline V gene has CDR1 SGHAT and CDR2 FQNNGV. The CDR3 loop is CASRAPGLADYEQYF. CDR3 DNA sequence: TGTGCCAGCAGAGCGCCGGGACTAGCGGACTACGAGCAGTACTTC.

V gene TRBV29-1 combines with J gene TRBJ1-2; D is unclear. V gave up 2 bases and J gave up 0 bases, with 10 bases separating them. The CDR3 runs 14 residues. Per germline, CDR1 SQVTM and CDR2 ANQGSEA. The CDR3 loop is CSVEHNPSNYGYTF. As DNA, the CDR3 is TGCAGCGTTGAACACAACCCATCTAACTATGGCTACACCTTC.

This clone was recorded once. CDR3 region: CAWSVVSSGNTIYF. DNA of the CDR3: TGTGCCTGGAGTGTAGTCAGCTCTGGAAACACCATATATTTT. V and J are TRBV30 and TRBJ1-3; D call uncertain. This CDR3 has 14 residues. V was cut by 0 bases and J by 0 bases, with 6 bases left in between. The germline V gene encodes CDR1 GTSNPN and CDR2 SVGIG (reference sequence).

This chain links TRBV30 with TRBJ2-7, with 8 bases matching TRBD1. Trimming took 5 bases from V and 6 from J; bases not matched to a gene: 6. The CDR3 has 12 residues. Germline CDR1 reads GTSNPN; CDR2 reads SVGIG (reference sequence). Here the CDR3 reads CAWSTGVSEQYF. CDR3 sequence (DNA): TGTGCCTGGTCGACAGGGGTGTCCGAGCAGTACTTC.

J is TRBJ1-4 and V is TRBV7-2; the D gene is possibly TRBD1 (5 bases). The ends were cut back, 0 bases at V and 6 bases at J, with 11 bases in the middle. From germline, CDR1 is SGHTA and CDR2 FQGNSA. The CDR3 loop spans 15 amino acids. Here the CDR3 reads CASSLAGGRDEKLFF. The CDR3 region has the DNA TGTGCCAGCAGCTTAGCCGGGGGTAGAGATGAAAAACTGTTTTTT.

This chain links TRBV11-3 with TRBJ1-1; tentatively, D is TRBD1 (6 bases). The CDR3 consists of 14 residues. CDR1 and CDR2 from the germline V gene are SGHNT and YENEEA. V was cut by 4 bases and J by 0 bases, with 9 bases left in between. CDR3 DNA sequence: TGTGCCAGCAGCTCAGGGGCTGTGAACACTGAAGCTTTCTTT. It translates to CASSSGAVNTEAFF.

The rearrangement uses TRBV7-6 and TRBJ2-3; 7 nucleotides match TRBD2. The trim removed 2 bases at V and 2 bases at J, leaving 4 bases unmatched. CDR1 SGHVS and CDR2 FNYEAQ come from the germline V gene. The CDR3 is 15 residues long. The CDR3 DNA follows: TGTGCCAGCAGCTTAACGGGGGGACCCACAGATACGCAGTATTTT. Translation: CASSLTGGPTDTQYF.

The chain recombines TRBV7-2 with TRBJ2-2; 10 nucleotides align to TRBD2. Germline lookup yields CDR1 SGHTA and CDR2 FQGNSA. The CDR3 runs 14 residues. The V gene end was trimmed by 7 bases and the J gene end by 4 bases; junction bases not matched to a gene: 3. CDR3 region: CASIRTSGTGELFF. The CDR3 DNA sequence: TGTGCCAGCATCCGGACTAGCGGCACCGGGGAGCTGTTTTTT.